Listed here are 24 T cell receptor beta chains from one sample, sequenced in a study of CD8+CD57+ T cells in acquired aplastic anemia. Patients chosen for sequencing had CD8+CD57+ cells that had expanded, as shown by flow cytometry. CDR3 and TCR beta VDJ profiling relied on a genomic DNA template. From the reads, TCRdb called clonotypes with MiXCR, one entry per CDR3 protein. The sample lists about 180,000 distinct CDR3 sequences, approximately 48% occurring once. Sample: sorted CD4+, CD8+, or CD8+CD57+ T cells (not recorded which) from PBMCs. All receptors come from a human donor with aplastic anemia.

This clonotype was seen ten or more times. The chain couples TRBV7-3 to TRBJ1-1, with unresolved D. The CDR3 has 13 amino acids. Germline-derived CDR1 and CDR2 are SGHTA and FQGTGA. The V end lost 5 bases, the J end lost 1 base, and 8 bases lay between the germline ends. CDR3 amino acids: CASSITRNTEAFF. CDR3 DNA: TGTGCCAGCAGCATCACCAGGAACACTGAAGCTTTCTTT.

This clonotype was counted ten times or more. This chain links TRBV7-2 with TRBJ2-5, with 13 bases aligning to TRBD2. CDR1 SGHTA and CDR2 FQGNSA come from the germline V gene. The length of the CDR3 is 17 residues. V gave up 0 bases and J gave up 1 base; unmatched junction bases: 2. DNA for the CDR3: TGTGCCAGCAGCTTAGCGGGACTAGCGGGGCGCCAAGAGACCCAGTACTTC. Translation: CASSLAGLAGRQETQYF.

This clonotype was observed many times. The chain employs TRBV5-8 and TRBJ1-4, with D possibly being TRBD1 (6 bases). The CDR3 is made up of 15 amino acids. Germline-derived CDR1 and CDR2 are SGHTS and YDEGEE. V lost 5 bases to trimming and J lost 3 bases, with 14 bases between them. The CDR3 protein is CASRTQGRPNEKLFF. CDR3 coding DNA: TGTGCCAGCAGGACTCAGGGGCGACCTAATGAAAAACTGTTTTTT.

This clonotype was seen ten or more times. CDR3 sequence reads: CASSSSTGQGDTEAFF. CDR3 coding DNA: TGTGCCAGCAGCTCATCGACCGGACAGGGGGACACTGAAGCTTTCTTT. The genes are TRBV7-3 and TRBJ1-1; the match to TRBD1 covers 10 bases. Germline values: CDR1 SGHTA, CDR2 FQGTGA. Unmatched junction bases numbered 8, after V lost 4 bases and J lost 3 bases. The CDR3 totals 16 residues.

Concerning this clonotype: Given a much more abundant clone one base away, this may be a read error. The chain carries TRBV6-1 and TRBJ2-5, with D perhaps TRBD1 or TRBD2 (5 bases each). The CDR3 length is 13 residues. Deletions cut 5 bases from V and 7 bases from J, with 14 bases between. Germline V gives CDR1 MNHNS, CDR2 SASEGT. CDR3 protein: CASSLGTVGTQYF. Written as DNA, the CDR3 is TGTGCCAGCAGTCTTGGGACGGTCGGGACCCAGTACTTC.

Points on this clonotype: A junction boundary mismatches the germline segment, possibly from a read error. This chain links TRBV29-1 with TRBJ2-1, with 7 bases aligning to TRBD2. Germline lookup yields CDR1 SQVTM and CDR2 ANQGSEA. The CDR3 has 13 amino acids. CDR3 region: CSAEDPAGYEQFF. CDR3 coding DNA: TGCAGCGCTGAAGACCCAGCGGGGTATGAGCAGTTCTTC.

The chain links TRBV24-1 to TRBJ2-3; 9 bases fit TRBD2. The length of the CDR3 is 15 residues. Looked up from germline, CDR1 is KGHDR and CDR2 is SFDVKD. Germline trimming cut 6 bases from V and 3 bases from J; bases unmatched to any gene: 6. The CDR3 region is CATSRTSARTDTQYF. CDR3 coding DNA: TGTGCCACCAGTCGGACTAGCGCCAGGACAGATACGCAGTATTTT.

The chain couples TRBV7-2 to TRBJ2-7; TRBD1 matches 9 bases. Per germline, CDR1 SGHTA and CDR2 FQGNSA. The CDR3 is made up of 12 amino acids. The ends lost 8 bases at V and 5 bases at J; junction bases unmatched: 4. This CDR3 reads CASWTGVDEQYF. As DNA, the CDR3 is TGTGCCAGCTGGACAGGGGTGGACGAGCAGTACTTC.

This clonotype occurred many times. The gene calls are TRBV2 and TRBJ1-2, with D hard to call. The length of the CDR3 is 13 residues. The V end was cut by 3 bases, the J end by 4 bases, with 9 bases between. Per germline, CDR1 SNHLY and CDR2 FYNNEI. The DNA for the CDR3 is TGTGCCAGCAGTGATAACGGGATCTATGGCTACACCTTC. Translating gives CASSDNGIYGYTF.

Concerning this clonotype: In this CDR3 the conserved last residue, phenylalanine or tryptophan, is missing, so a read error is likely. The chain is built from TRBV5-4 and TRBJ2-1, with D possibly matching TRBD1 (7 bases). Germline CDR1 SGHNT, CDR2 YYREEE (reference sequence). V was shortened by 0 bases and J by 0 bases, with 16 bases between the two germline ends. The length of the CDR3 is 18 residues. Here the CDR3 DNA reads TGTGCCAGCAGCTTGGGAGGGGGCGGGACGAGCTCCTACAATGAGCAGTTCTCC. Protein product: CASSLGGGGTSSYNEQFS.

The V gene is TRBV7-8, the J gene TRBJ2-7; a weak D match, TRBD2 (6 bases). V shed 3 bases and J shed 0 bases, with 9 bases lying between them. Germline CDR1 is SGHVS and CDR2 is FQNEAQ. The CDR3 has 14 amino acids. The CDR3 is CASSFGGTSYEQYF. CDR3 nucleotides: TGTGCCAGCAGCTTCGGGGGTACCTCCTACGAGCAGTACTTC.

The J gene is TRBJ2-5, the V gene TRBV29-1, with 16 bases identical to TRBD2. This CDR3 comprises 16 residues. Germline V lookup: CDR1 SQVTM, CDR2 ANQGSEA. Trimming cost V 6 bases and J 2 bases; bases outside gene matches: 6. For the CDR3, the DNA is TGCAGCGTGGGGACTAGCGGGGGGGCGTGGCAAGAGACCCAGTACTTC. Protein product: CSVGTSGGAWQETQYF.

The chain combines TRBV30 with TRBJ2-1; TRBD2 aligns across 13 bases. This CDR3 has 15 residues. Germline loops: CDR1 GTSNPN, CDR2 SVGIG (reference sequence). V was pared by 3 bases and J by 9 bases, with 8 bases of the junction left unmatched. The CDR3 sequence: CAWSAGLAGLSEQFF. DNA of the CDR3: TGTGCCTGGAGCGCGGGACTAGCGGGGCTTAGTGAGCAGTTCTTC.

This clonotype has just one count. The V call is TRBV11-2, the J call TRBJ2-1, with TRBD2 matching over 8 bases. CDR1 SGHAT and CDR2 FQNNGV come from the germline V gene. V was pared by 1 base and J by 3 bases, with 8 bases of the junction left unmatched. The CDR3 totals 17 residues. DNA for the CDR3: TGTGCCAGCAGCTTAGGTAGCGGGGAGGGAGGCTACAATGAGCAGTTCTTC. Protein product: CASSLGSGEGGYNEQFF.

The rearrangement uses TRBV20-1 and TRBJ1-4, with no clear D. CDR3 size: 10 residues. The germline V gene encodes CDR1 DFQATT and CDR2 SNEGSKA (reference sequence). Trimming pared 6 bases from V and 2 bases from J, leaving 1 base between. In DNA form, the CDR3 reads TGCAGTGCCACTAATGAAAAACTGTTTTTT. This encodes CSATNEKLFF.

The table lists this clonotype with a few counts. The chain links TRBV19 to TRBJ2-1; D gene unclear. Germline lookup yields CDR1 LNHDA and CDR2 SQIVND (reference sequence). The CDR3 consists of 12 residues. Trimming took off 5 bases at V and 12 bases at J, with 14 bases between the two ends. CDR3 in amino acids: CASSARWAAQFF. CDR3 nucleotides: TGTGCCAGTAGTGCGCGATGGGCAGCGCAGTTCTTC. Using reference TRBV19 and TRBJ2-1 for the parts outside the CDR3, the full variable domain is DGGITQSPKYLFRKEGQNVTLSCEQNLNHDAMYWYRQDPGQGLRLIYYSQIVNDFQKGDIAEGYSVSREKKESFPLTVTSAQKNPTAFYLCASSARWAAQFFGPGTRLTVL.

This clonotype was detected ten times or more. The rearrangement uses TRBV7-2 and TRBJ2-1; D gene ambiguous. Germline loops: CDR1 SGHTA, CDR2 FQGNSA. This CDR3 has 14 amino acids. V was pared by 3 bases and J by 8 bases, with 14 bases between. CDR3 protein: CASSFSRVIDEQFF. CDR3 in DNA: TGTGCCAGCAGCTTTAGTCGGGTCATCGATGAGCAGTTCTTC.

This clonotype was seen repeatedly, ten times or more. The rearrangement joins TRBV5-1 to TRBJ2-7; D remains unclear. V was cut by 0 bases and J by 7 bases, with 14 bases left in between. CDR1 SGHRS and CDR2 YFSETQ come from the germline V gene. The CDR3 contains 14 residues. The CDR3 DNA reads TGCGCCAGCAGCTTGGTCTCAGCCGACGGGGAGCAGTACTTC. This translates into CASSLVSADGEQYF.

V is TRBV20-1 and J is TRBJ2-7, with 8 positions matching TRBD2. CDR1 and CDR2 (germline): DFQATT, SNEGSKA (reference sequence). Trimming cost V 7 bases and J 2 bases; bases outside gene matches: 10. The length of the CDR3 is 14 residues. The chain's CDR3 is CSVTGGAYTYEQYF. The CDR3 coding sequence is TGCAGTGTGACGGGGGGGGCATACACCTACGAGCAGTACTTC.

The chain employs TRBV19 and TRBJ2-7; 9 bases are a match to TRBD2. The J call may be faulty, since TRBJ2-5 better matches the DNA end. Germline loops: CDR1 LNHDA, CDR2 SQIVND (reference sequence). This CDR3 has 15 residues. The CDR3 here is CASSIGTSSGETQYF. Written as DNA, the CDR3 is TGTGCCAGTAGTATCGGGACTAGCAGTGGGGAGACCCAGTACTTC.

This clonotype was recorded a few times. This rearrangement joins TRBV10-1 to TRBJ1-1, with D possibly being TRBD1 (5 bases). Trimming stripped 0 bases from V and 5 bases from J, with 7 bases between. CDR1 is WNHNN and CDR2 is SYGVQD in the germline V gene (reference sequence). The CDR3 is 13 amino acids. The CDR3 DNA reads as TGCGCCAGCAGTGAGTCTCGGGGGACTGAAGCTTTCTTT. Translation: CASSESRGTEAFF.

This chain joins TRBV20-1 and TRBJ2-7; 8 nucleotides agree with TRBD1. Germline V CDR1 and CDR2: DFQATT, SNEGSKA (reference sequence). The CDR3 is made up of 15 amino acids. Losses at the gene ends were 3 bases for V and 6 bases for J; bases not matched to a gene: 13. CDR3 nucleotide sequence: TGCAGTGCTAGCCCCCGGACAGGGTTTGAAGGCGAGCAGTACTTC. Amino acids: CSASPRTGFEGEQYF.

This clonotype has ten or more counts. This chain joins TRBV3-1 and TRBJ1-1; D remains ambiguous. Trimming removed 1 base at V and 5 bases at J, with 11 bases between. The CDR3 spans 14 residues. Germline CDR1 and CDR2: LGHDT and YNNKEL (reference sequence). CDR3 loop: CASSQVGPETEAFF. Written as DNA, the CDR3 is TGTGCCAGCAGCCAAGTCGGCCCGGAAACTGAAGCTTTCTTT.

The CDR3 spells CASSLAGGIEAFF. The CDR3 coding sequence is TGTGCCAGTAGTTTGGCAGGGGGTATTGAAGCTTTCTTT. The chain recombines TRBV19 with TRBJ1-1; 7 nucleotides match TRBD1. Germline values: CDR1 LNHDA, CDR2 SQIVND (reference sequence). Losses at the gene ends were 5 bases for V and 7 bases for J; bases not matched to a gene: 7. The CDR3 sequence is 13 residues long.